The 27 T cell receptor beta chains below all came from one sample that was sequenced in a study of blood T cell repertoires in COVID-19. The assay was immunoSEQ multiplex PCR, and TCRdb's table has in-frame clones only and misses some. This sample yields some 86,000 clones, of which about 85% are seen a single time; approximately 15% belongs to the top ten. Material: peripheral blood. The source of these receptors is a woman in her seventies with acute or convalescent COVID-19.

The rearrangement links TRBV21-1 to TRBJ2-7; no DNA check was done on the table's D call, TRBD2. TRBV21-1 is deemed a pseudogene. The CDR3 is made up of 19 amino acids. Here the CDR3 reads CASSALSGGTSGSINEQYV. CDR3 nucleotides: TGTGCCAGCAGCGCCCTATCAGGGGGGACTAGCGGGAGTATCAACGAGCAGTACGTC.

This chain joins TRBV19 and TRBJ2-1, with 11 bases lining up with TRBD2. The CDR3 consists of 15 residues. In germline, CDR1 is LNHDA, CDR2 SQIVND (reference sequence). With V trimmed by 5 bases and J by 4 bases, 4 bases remained unmatched. The CDR3 loop is CASSGLAGGYNEQFF. In DNA form, the CDR3 reads TGTGCCAGTAGTGGGTTAGCGGGGGGGTACAATGAGCAGTTCTTC.

This clone was counted a few times. This sequence joins TRBV11-3 and TRBJ2-1, with TRBD2 matching 7 bases. J lost 4 bases, V lost 2 bases, and 11 bases had no gene match. CDR1 and CDR2 (germline): SGHNT, YENEEA. The CDR3 is 17 amino acids. This chain's CDR3 is CASSLQVGGRSYNEQFF. The CDR3 DNA sequence: TGTGCCAGCAGCTTACAAGTTGGCGGGAGATCTTACAATGAGCAGTTCTTC. Full variable domain (remainder filled in from reference TRBV11-3 and TRBJ2-1): EAGVVQSPRYKIIEKKQPVAFWCNPISGHNTLYWYLQNLGQGPELLIRYENEEAVDDSQLPKDRFSAERLKGVDSTLKIQPAELGDSAVYLCASSLQVGGRSYNEQFFGPGTRLTVL.

The V and J genes are TRBV5-8 and TRBJ2-3; TRBD1 aligns across 8 bases. V shed 6 bases, J shed 2 bases, and the junction held 2 bases outside the gene matches. Germline assignment: CDR1 SGHTS and CDR2 YDEGEE. The CDR3 length is 13 residues. CDR3 nucleotides: TGTGCCAGCAACAGGGGGACCACAGATACGCAGTATTTT. It encodes CASNRGTTDTQYF.

V is TRBV19 and J is TRBJ2-1; D is unclear. V was cut by 0 bases and J by 0 bases, with 9 bases left in between. The CDR3 length is 16 residues. Germline V gene sequence: CDR1 LNHDA, CDR2 SQIVND (reference sequence). CDR3 DNA sequence: TGTGCCAGTAGTATAGACGGAGTCGGCTCCTACAATGAGCAGTTCTTC. Residues: CASSIDGVGSYNEQFF.

The rearrangement uses TRBV28 and TRBJ1-2, with TRBD1 as a possible D gene (5 bases). The CDR3 is 17 residues long. Between the trimmed V and J ends, which lost 10 bases and 8 bases, there was a span of 32 bases. In germline, CDR1 is MDHEN, CDR2 SYDVKM. In DNA form, the CDR3 reads TGTGCCATCCCGAGTGGGAGGGCCAGGGATGCATACGGAGGCTACACCTTC. Protein: CAIPSGRARDAYGGYTF.

The V call is TRBV19, the J call TRBJ2-3, with TRBD2 matching 15 bases. The V gene's germline CDR1 is LNHDA and CDR2 SQIVND (reference sequence). This CDR3 is 17 amino acids long. V lost 6 bases to trimming and J lost 2 bases; unmatched junction nucleotides: 6. CDR3 nucleotides: TGTGCCAGTAGAGGGACTAGCGGGGGGCCATTCACAGATACGCAGTATTTT. Translated: CASRGTSGGPFTDTQYF. Full variable domain (outside the CDR3, taken from reference TRBV19 and TRBJ2-3): DGGITQSPKYLFRKEGQNVTLSCEQNLNHDAMYWYRQDPGQGLRLIYYSQIVNDFQKGDIAEGYSVSREKKESFPLTVTSAQKNPTAFYLCASRGTSGGPFTDTQYFGPGTRLTVL.

This chain links TRBV13 with TRBJ2-1, with D tentatively TRBD2 (6 bases). CDR3 length equals 17 residues. V was pared by 0 bases and J by 6 bases, with 18 bases between. Germline loops: CDR1 PRHDT, CDR2 FYEKMQ (reference sequence). CDR3 DNA sequence: TGTGCCAGCAGCTTAGGCGGGACTTTCCCGTCGGGCAATGAGCAGTTCTTC. This gives the protein CASSLGGTFPSGNEQFF.

This clone was recorded only once. The chain combines TRBV11-3 with TRBJ1-2; 9 positions agree with TRBD1. The CDR3 has 15 amino acids. Germline trimming cut 5 bases from V and 3 bases from J; bases unmatched to any gene: 7. Looked up from germline, CDR1 is SGHNT and CDR2 is YENEEA. The CDR3 loop is CASSPVRDRDYGYTF. DNA of the CDR3: TGTGCCAGCAGCCCCGTTCGGGACAGGGACTATGGCTACACCTTC. Full variable domain (outside the CDR3, taken from reference TRBV11-3 and TRBJ1-2): EAGVVQSPRYKIIEKKQPVAFWCNPISGHNTLYWYLQNLGQGPELLIRYENEEAVDDSQLPKDRFSAERLKGVDSTLKIQPAELGDSAVYLCASSPVRDRDYGYTFGSGTRLTVV.

This clone was counted between two and nine times. V and J are TRBV27 and TRBJ1-6; D call uncertain. Trimming left V 2 bases short and J 10 bases short, with 9 bases between. The germline V gene has CDR1 MNHEY and CDR2 SMNVEV (reference sequence). The CDR3 has 13 amino acids. CDR3 nucleotide sequence: TGTGCCAGCAGTTTAAGATCAACATCACCCCTCCACTTT. Translating it yields CASSLRSTSPLHF.

V usage is TRBV3-1 (or the pseudogene TRBV3-2) and J usage is TRBJ2-2, with TRBD1 identical over 12 bases. The CDR3 totals 17 residues. The V and J ends lost 3 bases and 4 bases, in that order; junction bases with no gene match: 6. Looked up from germline, CDR1 is LGHDT and CDR2 is YNNKEL (reference sequence). For the CDR3, the DNA is TGTGCCAGCAGCCAGAGGGGACAGGGGGCGACCACCGGGGAGCTGTTTTTT. It encodes CASSQRGQGATTGELFF.

The rearrangement links TRBV28 to TRBJ2-7; TRBD1 aligns across 9 bases. CDR1 is MDHEN, CDR2 SYDVKM, per germline. The junction had 7 bases not matched to a gene; V was cut back by 4 bases and J by 0 bases. This CDR3 has 16 residues. The CDR3 protein is CASSSPPGQGSYEQYV. For the CDR3, the DNA is TGTGCCAGCAGTTCCCCTCCGGGACAGGGCTCCTACGAGCAGTACGTC.

The genes are TRBV7-9 and TRBJ2-3; 14 bases align to TRBD2. The germline CDR1 and CDR2 sequences are SEHNR and FQNEAQ (reference sequence). J lost 1 base, V lost 4 bases, and 10 bases had no gene match. The length of the CDR3 is 19 residues. Written as DNA, the CDR3 is TGTGCCAGCAGCTCGACTAGCGGGGGGGCAAAAGGTCGCACAGATACGCAGTATTTT. Encoded protein: CASSSTSGGAKGRTDTQYF.

J is TRBJ2-1 and V is TRBV16, with D unresolved. V was cut by 0 bases and J by 10 bases, with 4 bases left in between. There are 11 residues in the CDR3. The germline gives CDR1 KGHSY, CDR2 FQNENV. DNA of the CDR3: TGTGCCAGCAGCCAATCAAGCGAGCAGTTCTTC. As protein: CASSQSSEQFF.

This clone was detected a few times. The chain joins TRBV11-3 to TRBJ2-6, with 9 bases identical to TRBD1. The ends lost 5 bases at V and 4 bases at J; junction bases unmatched: 6. The CDR3 runs 16 residues. Germline assignment: CDR1 SGHNT and CDR2 YENEEA. The CDR3 sequence: CASSPQGAPGANVLTF. The CDR3 DNA reads TGTGCCAGCAGCCCACAGGGGGCGCCGGGGGCCAACGTCCTGACTTTC. Full variable domain (rest looked up from reference TRBV11-3 and TRBJ2-6): EAGVVQSPRYKIIEKKQPVAFWCNPISGHNTLYWYLQNLGQGPELLIRYENEEAVDDSQLPKDRFSAERLKGVDSTLKIQPAELGDSAVYLCASSPQGAPGANVLTFGAGSRLTVL.

This clone turned up a few times. The chain has TRBV28 and TRBJ1-3; no reliable D call. CDR3 length: 15 amino acids. The germline gives CDR1 MDHEN, CDR2 SYDVKM. With 6 bases removed from V and 1 base from J, the gap between germline ends came to 13 bases. The CDR3 DNA follows: TGTGCCAGCAGGCTACGCGGGCAGTCTGGAAACACCATATATTTT. Protein: CASRLRGQSGNTIYF.

This chain uses TRBV24-1 with TRBJ1-5; 7 positions match TRBD1. The V gene's germline CDR1 is KGHDR and CDR2 SFDVKD. The CDR3 has 15 amino acids. V was pared by 5 bases and J by 4 bases, with 7 bases of the junction left unmatched. Here the CDR3 DNA reads TGTGCCACCAGTGGAACCGGGACAGCTAATCAGCCCCAGCATTTT. Translating it yields CATSGTGTANQPQHF.

The rearrangement joins TRBV11-2 to TRBJ2-1, with D tentatively TRBD2 (6 bases). The V gene lost 5 bases and the J gene lost 6 bases, with 17 bases spanning the gap. The CDR3 is made up of 15 amino acids. The germline V gene has CDR1 SGHAT and CDR2 FQNNGV. This CDR3 is CASSPMGRRGNEQFF. The DNA for the CDR3 is TGTGCCAGCAGCCCTATGGGGAGGAGGGGCAATGAGCAGTTCTTC. The complete variable domain, with remaining parts taken from reference TRBV11-2 and TRBJ2-1, reads EAGVAQSPRYKIIEKRQSVAFWCNPISGHATLYWYQQILGQGPKLLIQFQNNGVVDDSQLPKDRFSAERLKGVDSTLKIQPAKLEDSAVYLCASSPMGRRGNEQFFGPGTRLTVL.

This clone was seen only once. The chain employs TRBV30 and TRBJ1-2, with TRBD1 matching 10 bases. In germline, CDR1 is GTSNPN, CDR2 SVGIG (reference sequence). V trimming: 0 bases; J trimming: 7 bases; junction bases outside the gene matches: 2. The CDR3 has 13 amino acids. The CDR3 region has the DNA TGTGCCTGGAGTGTCGACAGGGGGCTTGGCTACACCTTC. Its protein product is CAWSVDRGLGYTF.

The V gene is TRBV19, the J gene TRBJ2-2; 10 nucleotides align to TRBD2. The CDR3 loop spans 15 amino acids. J was trimmed by 0 bases and V by 9 bases; bases with no gene match: 4. Germline V gene data show CDR1 as LNHDA and CDR2 as SQIVND (reference sequence). This CDR3 reads CASMSGRANTGELFF. The CDR3 DNA follows: TGTGCCAGCATGAGCGGGAGGGCGAACACCGGGGAGCTGTTTTTT.

The chain links TRBV19 to TRBJ2-6; tentatively, D is TRBD1 (5 bases). Trimming cost V 9 bases and J 2 bases, with 11 bases left between them. This CDR3 has 14 amino acids. CDR1 and CDR2 (germline): LNHDA, SQIVND (reference sequence). CDR3 loop: CASREGAGANVLTF. For the CDR3, the DNA is TGTGCCAGCCGCGAAGGGGCTGGGGCCAACGTCCTGACTTTC.

This sequence joins TRBV3-1 (or the pseudogene TRBV3-2) and TRBJ1-3; D uncertain. The CDR3 spans 14 residues. Trimming removed 4 bases from V and 5 bases from J, with 12 bases in between. CDR1 and CDR2 from the germline V gene are LGHDT and YNNKEL (reference sequence). CDR3 in amino acids: CASSLTERRNTIYF. DNA for the CDR3: TGTGCCAGCAGCCTTACCGAGAGAAGAAACACCATATATTTT.

This clone has just one count. The genes are TRBV9 and TRBJ2-3; TRBD2 agrees at 9 bases. CDR3 length equals 19 residues. V shed 4 bases, J shed 2 bases, and the junction held 17 bases outside the gene matches. Germline assignment: CDR1 SGDLS and CDR2 YYNGEE. CDR3 loop: CASSIFSGRAPPYTDTQYF. The CDR3 DNA is TGTGCCAGCAGCATTTTTAGCGGGAGAGCCCCCCCCTACACAGATACGCAGTATTTT.

The V and J genes are TRBV5-1 and TRBJ1-6; D not certain. V lost 0 bases and J 7 bases, leaving 8 bases between the germline ends. The V gene's germline CDR1 is SGHRS and CDR2 YFSETQ. CDR3 length: 14 amino acids. The CDR3 is CASSLAGVNSPLHF. The CDR3 nucleotides read TGCGCCAGCAGCTTGGCGGGTGTCAATTCACCCCTCCACTTT.

The rearrangement links TRBV10-2 to TRBJ2-1, with 8 bases that match TRBD1. Germline loops: CDR1 WSHSY, CDR2 SAAADI. CDR3 length equals 17 residues. The V gene end was trimmed by 0 bases and the J gene end by 4 bases; junction bases not matched to a gene: 8. Here the CDR3 DNA reads TGCGCCAGCAGTGAGTCGGGACAGGCCACTAATTACAATGAGCAGTTCTTC. Protein sequence: CASSESGQATNYNEQFF.

The J gene is TRBJ1-1, the V gene TRBV7-9; 7 bases are a match to TRBD1. Germline assignment: CDR1 SEHNR and CDR2 FQNEAQ (reference sequence). The trim removed 2 bases at V and 6 bases at J, leaving 12 bases unmatched. The CDR3 runs 16 residues. CDR3 sequence reads: CASSLSVVRGTAEAFF. CDR3 coding DNA: TGTGCCAGCAGCTTATCTGTAGTCAGGGGGACGGCTGAAGCTTTCTTT.

This clone was counted only a few times. The chain employs TRBV6-7 and TRBJ2-7, with no clear D. TRBV6-7 is known as an ORF, though its function is uncertain. The CDR3 is 13 amino acids. Trimming left V 5 bases short and J 4 bases short, with 12 bases between. Written as DNA, the CDR3 is TGTGCCAGCAGTCGTCTCGACGGGTACGAGCAGTACGTC. Residues: CASSRLDGYEQYV.